Shown below are 32 T cell receptor beta chains from a single sample sequenced in a study of Graves' ophthalmopathy and Graves' hyperthyroidism. Amplifying from RNA transcripts, the study obtained TCR beta CDR3 regions. The library came from an HTBI-primed first-round RT-PCR and a second-round multiplex PCR. TCRdb fed the multiplex PCR reads into MiXCR, producing one record per CDR3 protein. The sample includes about 620,000 distinct CDR3 sequences, about 20% of them seen just once. The sequenced material came from peripheral blood. These receptor sequences come from a woman aged 18-29 years with stable Graves' hyperthyroidism. Some clones in this sample may be carry-over from other donors' samples.

Details on this clonotype: One end of the junction varies from germline; a read error may be responsible. The chain combines TRBV12-3 or TRBV12-4 with TRBJ2-7; D assignment may be TRBD1 or TRBD2 (5 bases each). This CDR3 comprises 13 residues. CDR3 amino acids: CASSSITWDDQYF. DNA for the CDR3: TGTGCCAGCAGTTCTATCACATGGGACGATCAGTACTTC.

Ten or more counts support this clonotype. The chain carries TRBV12-3 or TRBV12-4 and TRBJ2-1, with 13 bases matching TRBD2. With V trimmed by 2 bases and J by 6 bases, 4 bases remained unmatched. The CDR3 contains 16 residues. CDR3 coding DNA: TGTGCCAGCAGTTTATGGACTAGCGGGAGTATCAATGAGCAGTTCTTC. Its translation: CASSLWTSGSINEQFF.

This clonotype has only a few counts. This chain uses TRBV3-1 with TRBJ2-5, with D possibly TRBD1 on 6 matching bases. The CDR3 length is 15 residues. Trimming stripped 3 bases from V and 5 bases from J, with 16 bases between. Looked up from germline, CDR1 is LGHDT and CDR2 is YNNKEL (reference sequence). The CDR3 DNA sequence: TGTGCCAGCAGCCACAGGGGTGTTTCCCCGGAGACCCAGTACTTC. Translating it yields CASSHRGVSPETQYF.

This clonotype was seen a handful of times. This chain links TRBV6-2 or TRBV6-3 with TRBJ2-7; TRBD2 is a possible D gene (5 bases). This CDR3 has 18 amino acids. Trimming stripped 0 bases from V and 3 bases from J, with 21 bases between. Germline V gene lookup returns CDR1 MNHEY and CDR2 SVGEGT. The DNA for the CDR3 is TGTGCCAGCAGTTACTCCCCGGCAGGAGGCGGGTACCTCTACGAGCAGTACTTC. It translates to CASSYSPAGGGYLYEQYF.

The V and J genes are TRBV4-1 and TRBJ1-5, with TRBD1 identical over 9 bases. The germline CDR1 and CDR2 sequences are MGHRA and YSYEKL. The CDR3 has 17 residues. The V gene end was trimmed by 0 bases and the J gene end by 7 bases; junction bases not matched to a gene: 10. CDR3: CASSQDPGGQGEQPQHF. Here the CDR3 DNA reads TGCGCCAGCAGCCAAGATCCGGGGGGACAGGGAGAACAGCCCCAGCATTTT.

The genes are TRBV2 and TRBJ2-2; D uncertain. The germline V gene has CDR1 SNHLY and CDR2 FYNNEI. Trimming removed 5 bases from V and 0 bases from J, with 10 bases in between. The CDR3 contains 15 residues. CDR3 nucleotides: TGTGCCAGCAGTACTTTGCGGACGAACACCGGGGAGCTGTTTTTT. Its protein is CASSTLRTNTGELFF.

This chain joins TRBV12-3 or TRBV12-4 and TRBJ1-5; tentative D call: TRBD1 (6 bases). V was cut by 5 bases and J by 9 bases, with 17 bases left in between. The CDR3 is 14 amino acids. DNA for the CDR3: TGTGCCAGCAGTAGAGACATGGAGGGGGGGCCCCAGCATTTT. Translated, it gives CASSRDMEGGPQHF.

In its sample, this clonotype was seen many times. The chain is built from TRBV27 and TRBJ1-1; D is perhaps TRBD1 (5 bases). V was trimmed by 6 bases and J by 4 bases, leaving 21 bases between them. This CDR3 comprises 16 residues. Germline CDR1 reads MNHEY; CDR2 reads SMNVEV (reference sequence). CDR3 bases: TGTGCCAGCAGCCACCAGGCGGTGCAGGGAAGCACTGAAGCTTTCTTT. This translates into CASSHQAVQGSTEAFF.

There are many counts of this clonotype. This chain joins TRBV2 and TRBJ2-7; 8 bases are shared with TRBD1. V was pared by 6 bases and J by 2 bases, with 3 bases of the junction left unmatched. This CDR3 is 13 amino acids long. Germline V gene sequence: CDR1 SNHLY, CDR2 FYNNEI. The CDR3: CASRQGQAYEQYF. For the CDR3, the DNA is TGTGCCAGCAGGCAGGGACAGGCCTACGAGCAGTACTTC. The entire variable domain, with the rest obtained from reference TRBV2 and TRBJ2-7, is as follows: EPEVTQTPSHQVTQMGQEVILRCVPISNHLYFYWYRQILGQKVEFLVSFYNNEISEKSEIFDDQFSVERPDGSNFTLKIRSTKLEDSAMYFCASRQGQAYEQYFGPGTRLTVT.

This clonotype was seen at least ten times. The chain combines TRBV6-5 with TRBJ1-6, with a tentative D call TRBD1 (5 bases). The CDR3 totals 17 residues. The V gene lost 0 bases and the J gene lost 6 bases, with 15 bases spanning the gap. Germline lookup yields CDR1 MNHEY and CDR2 SVGAGI. The DNA of the CDR3 is TGTGCCAGCAGTTACTCGGCGGGGGTATCTCGTAATTCACCCCTCCACTTT. Amino acid sequence: CASSYSAGVSRNSPLHF.

This clonotype came up many times. At one end, the junction sequence differs from germline, possibly due to a read error. This CDR3 reads CASSPNLGQDISYSYTF. In nucleotides, the CDR3 is TGTGCCAGCAGCCCGAATTTAGGACAGGACATCAGCTATAGCTACACCTTC. The V and J genes are TRBV27 and TRBJ1-2; 7 bases align to TRBD1. Germline-derived CDR1 and CDR2 are MNHEY and SMNVEV (reference sequence). This CDR3 region has 17 residues.

Ten or more counts support this clonotype. This chain links TRBV29-1 with TRBJ2-7; no definite D call. In germline, CDR1 is SQVTM, CDR2 ANQGSEA. Trimming left V 0 bases short and J 3 bases short, with 9 bases between. The CDR3 is made up of 13 amino acids. The CDR3 DNA sequence: TGCAGCGTTGAAGATGGGAAAGACTACGAGCAGTACTTC. Protein product: CSVEDGKDYEQYF.

This clonotype was found a few times. The chain uses TRBV11-2 and TRBJ1-6; 8 nucleotides align to TRBD1. Germline V lookup: CDR1 SGHAT, CDR2 FQNNGV. This CDR3 has 13 amino acids. J gave up 9 bases and V 4 bases, and 2 bases lay outside the gene matches. The CDR3 sequence is CASSWTGRSPLHF. The CDR3 DNA reads as TGTGCCAGCAGCTGGACAGGGCGTTCACCCCTCCACTTT. Variable domain in full (rest from reference TRBV11-2 and TRBJ1-6): EAGVAQSPRYKIIEKRQSVAFWCNPISGHATLYWYQQILGQGPKLLIQFQNNGVVDDSQLPKDRFSAERLKGVDSTLKIQPAKLEDSAVYLCASSWTGRSPLHFGNGTRLTVT.

This clonotype was seen a handful of times. This rearrangement joins TRBV24-1 to TRBJ2-7; D is possibly TRBD1 (6 bases). Germline assignment: CDR1 KGHDR and CDR2 SFDVKD. Trimming took off 9 bases at V and 2 bases at J, with 13 bases between the two ends. CDR3 length: 13 amino acids. CDR3 nucleotides: TGTGCCACCGTAACCGGACAGACCTACGAGCAGTACTTC. The encoded protein is CATVTGQTYEQYF.

The rearrangement uses TRBV20-1 and TRBJ2-2; tentative D call: TRBD1 (5 bases). Germline assignment: CDR1 DFQATT and CDR2 SNEGSKA (reference sequence). The CDR3 length is 16 residues. Trimming took off 0 bases at V and 6 bases at J, with 17 bases between the two ends. CDR3 residues: CSARDLLQGGPGELFF. CDR3 in DNA: TGCAGTGCTAGAGACCTCCTCCAGGGCGGTCCCGGGGAGCTGTTTTTT.

Many counts were recorded for this clonotype. The chain uses TRBV2 and TRBJ2-3, with 8 bases identical to TRBD1. V gave up 1 base and J gave up 3 bases; unmatched junction bases: 3. The CDR3 contains 15 residues. Germline V lookup: CDR1 SNHLY, CDR2 FYNNEI. The CDR3 region is CASSEGTGRTDTQYF. CDR3 in DNA: TGTGCCAGCAGTGAAGGGACAGGGAGAACAGATACGCAGTATTTT. Supplemented by reference TRBV2 and TRBJ2-3, the full variable domain reads EPEVTQTPSHQVTQMGQEVILRCVPISNHLYFYWYRQILGQKVEFLVSFYNNEISEKSEIFDDQFSVERPDGSNFTLKIRSTKLEDSAMYFCASSEGTGRTDTQYFGPGTRLTVL.

This clonotype was observed many times. The chain links TRBV6-5 to TRBJ1-2; 11 bases are shared with TRBD1. The CDR3 is 15 amino acids. Looked up from germline, CDR1 is MNHEY and CDR2 is SVGAGI. V lost 2 bases, J lost 7 bases, and 6 bases stayed unmatched. The CDR3 sequence is CASSYLDRGHSGYTF. The CDR3 nucleotides read TGTGCCAGCAGTTACCTGGACAGGGGGCACTCTGGCTACACCTTC.

This clonotype was seen ten or more times. The V gene is TRBV6-1, the J gene TRBJ2-7; 10 bases fit TRBD2. The germline CDR1 and CDR2 sequences are MNHNS and SASEGT. This CDR3 comprises 16 residues. V gave up 6 bases and J gave up 0 bases; unmatched junction bases: 8. The CDR3 sequence: CASRPTGLADSYEQYF. The CDR3 DNA reads TGTGCCAGCAGACCAACCGGACTAGCGGACTCCTACGAGCAGTACTTC.

This clonotype came up many times. The chain has TRBV7-2 and TRBJ2-5; 9 bases agree with TRBD2. With V trimmed by 5 bases and J by 5 bases, 6 bases remained unmatched. The V gene's germline CDR1 is SGHTA and CDR2 FQGNSA. The CDR3 runs to 14 residues. The CDR3 nucleotides read TGTGCCAGCAGCACCGGGACTAGCAGGGAGACCCAGTACTTC. It specifies CASSTGTSRETQYF. The whole variable domain, filled in from reference TRBV7-2 and TRBJ2-5, reads GAGVSQSPSNKVTEKGKDVELRCDPISGHTALYWYRQSLGQGLEFLIYFQGNSAPDKSGLPSDRFSAERTGGSVSTLTIQRTQQEDSAVYLCASSTGTSRETQYFGPGTRLLVL.

The rearrangement uses TRBV12-3 or TRBV12-4 and TRBJ2-5, with 7 bases identical to TRBD2. The junction had 13 bases not matched to a gene; V was cut back by 4 bases and J by 5 bases. The CDR3 loop spans 16 amino acids. The CDR3 sequence is CASSSPTSPIRETQYF. CDR3 in DNA: TGTGCCAGCAGTTCCCCGACTAGCCCAATAAGGGAGACCCAGTACTTC.

Many counts were recorded for this clonotype. The chain uses TRBV28 and TRBJ1-2; 7 nucleotides match TRBD1. This CDR3 spans 16 amino acids. V lost 6 bases, J lost 8 bases, and 18 bases stayed unmatched. Per the germline V gene, CDR1 is MDHEN and CDR2 is SYDVKM. CDR3 sequence: CASSVVGGQPPLGYTF. The CDR3 region has the DNA TGTGCCAGCAGCGTTGTAGGGGGACAGCCCCCTTTGGGCTACACCTTC.

This clonotype has a count of ten or more. V is TRBV6-2 or TRBV6-3 and J is TRBJ1-5, with D tentatively TRBD1 (5 bases). Per germline, CDR1 MNHEY and CDR2 SVGEGT. The CDR3 runs to 17 residues. Trimming removed 3 bases from V and 0 bases from J, with 15 bases in between. CDR3 region: CASSYSRQLASNQPQHF. Written as DNA, the CDR3 is TGTGCCAGCAGTTATTCGCGACAGCTTGCTAGCAATCAGCCCCAGCATTTT.

The V gene is TRBV14, the J gene TRBJ1-1; no clear D gene. Trimming removed 3 bases at V and 5 bases at J, with 19 bases between. In germline, CDR1 is SGHDN, CDR2 FVKESK. The CDR3 is 16 residues long. The CDR3 reads CASSQTLGLSLTEAFF. The CDR3 DNA sequence: TGTGCCAGCAGCCAGACCCTTGGGCTTTCCCTGACTGAAGCTTTCTTT.

This clonotype was seen a few times. The J gene is TRBJ2-2, the V gene TRBV30, with TRBD1 as a possible D gene (5 bases). CDR3 length: 17 amino acids. The germline gives CDR1 GTSNPN, CDR2 SVGIG (reference sequence). Deletions cut 4 bases from V and 4 bases from J, with 22 bases between. CDR3 bases: TGTGCCTGGACCTTGGGGCCCAATCCCTTTATCACCGGGGAGCTGTTTTTT. This sequence encodes CAWTLGPNPFITGELFF.

This clonotype was observed many times. The chain combines TRBV7-9 with TRBJ1-1; 8 bases match TRBD1. V shed 1 base and J 10 bases; nucleotides not matched to a gene: 5. The CDR3 extends over 13 amino acids. In germline, CDR1 is SEHNR, CDR2 FQNEAQ (reference sequence). The CDR3 coding sequence is TGTGCCAGCAGCTTAGATCAGGGGGCGGGAGCTTTCTTT. Translation: CASSLDQGAGAFF. The full variable domain, completed using reference TRBV7-9 and TRBJ1-1, is DTGVSQNPRHKITKRGQNVTFRCDPISEHNRLYWYRQTLGQGPEFLTYFQNEAQLEKSRLLSDRFSAERPKGSFSTLEIQRTEQGDSAMYLCASSLDQGAGAFFGQGTRLTVV.

The V gene is TRBV15, the J gene TRBJ1-2, with D possibly being TRBD1 (6 bases). V shed 5 bases and J shed 10 bases, with 17 bases lying between them. The germline V gene encodes CDR1 LNHNV and CDR2 YYDKDF (reference sequence). The CDR3 runs to 13 residues. DNA of the CDR3: TGTGCCACCAGCCCTAGACAGGCCGAGGACTACACCTTC. This codes for CATSPRQAEDYTF.

The table lists this clonotype with many counts. The V gene is TRBV6-1, the J gene TRBJ1-5, with 7 positions matching TRBD1. In germline, CDR1 is MNHNS, CDR2 SASEGT. V was clipped by 3 bases and J by 3 bases; unmatched bases: 5. The CDR3 has 15 residues. CDR3 nucleotide sequence: TGTGCCAGCAGTGATGGGACAGACTACAATCAGCCCCAGCATTTT. Residues: CASSDGTDYNQPQHF.

The table lists this clonotype with many counts. The CDR3 DNA reads as TGTGCCAGCAGTTTGAACCCGAGCCCTGAAGCTTTCTTT. It is translated as CASSLNPSPEAFF. The V gene is TRBV28, the J gene TRBJ1-1, with D uncertain. V lost 3 bases and J lost 6, with 11 bases in between. CDR3 length: 13 amino acids. Germline lookup yields CDR1 MDHEN and CDR2 SYDVKM.

This clonotype was seen ten or more times. The V call is TRBV15, the J call TRBJ1-1, with 9 bases fitting TRBD1. V was pared by 0 bases and J by 11 bases, with 4 bases of the junction left unmatched. CDR3 length: 13 residues. Germline V lookup: CDR1 LNHNV, CDR2 YYDKDF (reference sequence). The chain's CDR3 is CATSRDWDRVAFF. CDR3 DNA: TGTGCCACCAGCAGAGATTGGGACAGGGTCGCTTTCTTT.

This clonotype has just a few counts. V usage is TRBV2 and J usage is TRBJ2-5, with TRBD2 matching over 7 bases. Germline assignment: CDR1 SNHLY and CDR2 FYNNEI. Germline trimming cut 2 bases from V and 5 bases from J; bases unmatched to any gene: 11. The CDR3 is made up of 16 amino acids. The CDR3 region is CASSEPGLPEVETQYF. CDR3 nucleotides: TGTGCCAGCAGTGAACCGGGACTACCGGAGGTGGAGACCCAGTACTTC.

This clonotype occurred many times. This CDR3 is CATSRVREFETQYF. CDR3 in DNA: TGTGCCACCAGCAGAGTTAGGGAATTCGAGACCCAGTACTTC. The rearrangement joins TRBV15 to TRBJ2-5, with D uncertain. Germline CDR1 reads LNHNV; CDR2 reads YYDKDF (reference sequence). Trimming removed 1 base at V and 5 bases at J, with 11 bases between. The CDR3 runs to 14 residues. The full variable domain, completed using reference TRBV15 and TRBJ2-5, is DAMVIQNPRYQVTQFGKPVTLSCSQTLNHNVMYWYQQKSSQAPKLLFHYYDKDFNNEADTPDNFQSRRPNTSFCFLDIRSPGLGDTAMYLCATSRVREFETQYFGPGTRLLVL.

This chain uses TRBV28 with TRBJ2-7; D might be TRBD1 (5 bases). The CDR3 totals 14 residues. Germline V gene sequence: CDR1 MDHEN, CDR2 SYDVKM. Trimming took 5 bases from V and 5 from J, leaving 16 bases between them. The CDR3 nucleotides are TGTGCCAGCAGTCCTCGACTGACAGCTAACGAGCAGTACTTC. It translates to CASSPRLTANEQYF. Looking up the rest from reference TRBV28 and TRBJ2-7 gives the full variable domain: DVKVTQSSRYLVKRTGEKVFLECVQDMDHENMFWYRQDPGLGLRLIYFSYDVKMKEKGDIPEGYSVSREKKERFSLILESASTNQTSMYLCASSPRLTANEQYFGPGTRLTVT.